This record covers a single T cell receptor beta chain. Its antigen remains unknown. The data stem from a study of T cells expressing NK-cell markers. Study overall: From sorted CD3+CD56+NKG2C+, CD3+CD56+NKG2C- and CD3+CD56-NKG2C+ T cells came the TCR beta repertoires. Most of the eight sequenced donors were HCMV-seropositive; one was seronegative. Study-level findings and limits: These clonotypes additionally ranked first within the CD3+CD56-NKG2C+ fraction of a handful of donors. Roughly six of the donors carried dominant NKG2C+ clonotypes that took up roughly 1.0-8% of their CD8+ T cells.

The V gene's germline CDR1 is MDHEN and CDR2 SYDVKM. This CDR3 region has 15 residues. Following a re-call of the 5' RACE reads, TCRdb has one entry per CDR3 protein and lacks DNA. In total, the table holds approximately 460,000 distinct CDR3 sequences. Material for sequencing was blood T cells: a sorted CD56 or NKG2C T cell subset, CD4+ or CD8+ T cells, or bulk PBMC T cells (not recorded which). The sequence derives from a woman between 18 and 70 years old in good health. The chain has TRBV28 and TRBJ2-1; TCRdb returns TRBD2, unconfirmable since there is no DNA. The CDR3 is CASSLAGKSYNEQFF. The full variable domain, in which reference TRBV28 and TRBJ2-1 provide the parts outside the CDR3, is DVKVTQSSRYLVKRTGEKVFLECVQDMDHENMFWYRQDPGLGLRLIYFSYDVKMKEKGDIPEGYSVSREKKERFSLILESASTNQTSMYLCASSLAGKSYNEQFFGPGTRLTVL.